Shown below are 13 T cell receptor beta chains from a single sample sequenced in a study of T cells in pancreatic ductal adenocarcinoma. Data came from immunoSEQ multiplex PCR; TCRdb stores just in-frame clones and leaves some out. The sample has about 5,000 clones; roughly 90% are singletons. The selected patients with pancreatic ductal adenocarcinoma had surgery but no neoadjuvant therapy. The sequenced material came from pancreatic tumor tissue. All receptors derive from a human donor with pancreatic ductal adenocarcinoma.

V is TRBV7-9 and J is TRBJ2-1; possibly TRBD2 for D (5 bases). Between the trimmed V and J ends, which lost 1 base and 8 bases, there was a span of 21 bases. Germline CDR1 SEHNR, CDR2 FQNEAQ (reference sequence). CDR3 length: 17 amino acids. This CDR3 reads CASSLVSRGRVGDEQFF. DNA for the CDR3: TGTGCCAGCAGCTTAGTATCCAGAGGGCGCGTTGGGGATGAGCAGTTCTTC.

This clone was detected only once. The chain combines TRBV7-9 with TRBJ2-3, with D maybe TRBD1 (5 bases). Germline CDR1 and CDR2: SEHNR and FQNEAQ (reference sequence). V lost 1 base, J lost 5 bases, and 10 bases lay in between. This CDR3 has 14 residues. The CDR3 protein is CASSLVRGLDTQYF. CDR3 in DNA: TGTGCCAGCAGCTTAGTTAGGGGTTTAGATACGCAGTATTTT.

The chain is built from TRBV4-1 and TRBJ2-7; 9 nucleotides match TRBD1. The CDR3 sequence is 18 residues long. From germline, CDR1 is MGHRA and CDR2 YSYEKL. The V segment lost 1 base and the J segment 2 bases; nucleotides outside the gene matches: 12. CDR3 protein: CASSQGISGTGTAYEQYF. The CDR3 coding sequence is TGCGCCAGCAGCCAAGGTATCTCCGGGACAGGGACGGCCTACGAGCAGTACTTC.

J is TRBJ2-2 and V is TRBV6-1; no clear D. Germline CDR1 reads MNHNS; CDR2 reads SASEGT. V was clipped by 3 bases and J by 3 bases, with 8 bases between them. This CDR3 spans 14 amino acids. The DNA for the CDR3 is TGTGCCAGCAGTGATGGGTCGGACACCGGGGAGCTGTTTTTT. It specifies CASSDGSDTGELFF.

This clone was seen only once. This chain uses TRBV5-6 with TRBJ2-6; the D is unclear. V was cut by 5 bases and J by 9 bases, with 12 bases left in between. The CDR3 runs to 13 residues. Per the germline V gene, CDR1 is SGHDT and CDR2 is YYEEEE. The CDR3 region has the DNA TGTGCCAGCAGTACAAGGACGTACAACGTCCTGACTTTC. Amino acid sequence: CASSTRTYNVLTF.

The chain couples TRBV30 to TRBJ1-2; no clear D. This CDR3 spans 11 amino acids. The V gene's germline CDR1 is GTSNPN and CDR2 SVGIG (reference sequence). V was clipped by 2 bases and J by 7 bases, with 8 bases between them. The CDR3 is CAWSQVGGYTF. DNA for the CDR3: TGTGCCTGGAGTCAAGTCGGTGGCTACACCTTC. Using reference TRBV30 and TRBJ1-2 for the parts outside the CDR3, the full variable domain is SQTIHQWPATLVQPVGSPLSLECTVEGTSNPNLYWYRQAAGRGLQLLFYSVGIGQISSEVPQNLSASRPQDRQFILSSKKLLLSDSGFYLCAWSQVGGYTFGSGTRLTVV.

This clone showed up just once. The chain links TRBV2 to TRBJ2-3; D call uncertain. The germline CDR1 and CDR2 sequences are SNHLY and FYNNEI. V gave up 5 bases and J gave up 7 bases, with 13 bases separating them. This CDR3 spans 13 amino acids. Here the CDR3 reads CASSLNGQNTQYF. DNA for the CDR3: TGTGCCAGCAGTCTCAATGGCCAAAATACGCAGTATTTT.

CDR3 residues: CSALYNEQFF. The DNA for the CDR3 is TGCAGTGCTCTTTACAATGAGCAGTTCTTC. This chain connects TRBV20-1 to TRBJ2-1; D gene uncertain. The CDR3 is 10 residues long. The germline V and J ends were trimmed by 5 bases and 4 bases, with 3 bases remaining between them. CDR1 and CDR2 from the germline V gene are DFQATT and SNEGSKA (reference sequence).

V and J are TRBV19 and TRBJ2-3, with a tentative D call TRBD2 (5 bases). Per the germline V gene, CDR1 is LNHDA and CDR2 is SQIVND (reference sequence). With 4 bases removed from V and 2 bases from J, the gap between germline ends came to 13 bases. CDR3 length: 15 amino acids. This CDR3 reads CASSTYEGHTDTQYF. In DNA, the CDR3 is TGTGCCAGTAGTACTTATGAGGGCCACACAGATACGCAGTATTTT.

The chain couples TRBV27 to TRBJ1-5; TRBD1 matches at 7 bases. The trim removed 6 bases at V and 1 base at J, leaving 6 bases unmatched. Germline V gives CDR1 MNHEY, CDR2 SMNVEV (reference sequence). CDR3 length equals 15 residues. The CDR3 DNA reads TGTGCCAGCAGAGGACAGGCCAAGAGCAATCAGCCCCAGCATTTT. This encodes CASRGQAKSNQPQHF.

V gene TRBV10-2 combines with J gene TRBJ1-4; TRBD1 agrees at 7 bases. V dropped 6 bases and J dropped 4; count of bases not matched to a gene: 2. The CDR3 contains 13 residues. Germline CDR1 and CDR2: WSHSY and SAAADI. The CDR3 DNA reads TGCGCCAGCAGGACAGGGCTTAATGAAAAACTGTTTTTT. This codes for CASRTGLNEKLFF.

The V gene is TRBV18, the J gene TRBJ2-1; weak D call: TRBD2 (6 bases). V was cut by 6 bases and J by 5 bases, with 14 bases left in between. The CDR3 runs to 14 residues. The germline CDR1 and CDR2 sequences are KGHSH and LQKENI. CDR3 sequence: CASSSSSVNNEQFF. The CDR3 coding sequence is TGTGCCAGCTCTTCGTCTAGCGTGAACAATGAGCAGTTCTTC.

CDR3 loop: CASSLGLAGGNPYNEQFF. The CDR3 coding sequence is TGTGCCAGCAGCTTAGGCCTAGCGGGAGGAAACCCCTACAATGAGCAGTTCTTC. The rearrangement uses TRBV7-2 and TRBJ2-1; the match to TRBD2 covers 11 bases. This CDR3 spans 18 amino acids. The junction had 7 bases not matched to a gene; V was cut back by 1 base and J by 2 bases. From germline, CDR1 is SGHTA and CDR2 FQGNSA.